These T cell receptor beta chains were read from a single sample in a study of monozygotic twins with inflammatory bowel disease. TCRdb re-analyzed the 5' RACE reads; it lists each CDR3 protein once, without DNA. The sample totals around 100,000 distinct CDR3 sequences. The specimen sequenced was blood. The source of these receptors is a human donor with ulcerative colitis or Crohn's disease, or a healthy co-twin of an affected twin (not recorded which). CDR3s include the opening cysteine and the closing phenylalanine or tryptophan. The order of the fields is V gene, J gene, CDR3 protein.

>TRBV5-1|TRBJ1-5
CASSLRGDGDQPQHF
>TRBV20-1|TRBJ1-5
CSAIRSRGNQPQHF
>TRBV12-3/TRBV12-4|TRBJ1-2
CASSRQEYYGYTF
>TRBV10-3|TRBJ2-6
CAIRGIGANVLTF
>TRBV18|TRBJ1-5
CASSRGGLVGNQPQHF
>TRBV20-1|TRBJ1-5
CSASRSAVAGNQPQHF
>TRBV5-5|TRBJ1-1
CASSLFLGHTNTEAFF
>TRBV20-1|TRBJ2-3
CSAEDGGRRWDTDTQYF
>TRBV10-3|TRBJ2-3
CAISTSTDTQYF
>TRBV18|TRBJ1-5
CASSPPGQGDYQPQHF
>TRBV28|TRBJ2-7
CASRGGQGLRYEQYF
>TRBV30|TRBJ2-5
CAWSVRQQETQYF
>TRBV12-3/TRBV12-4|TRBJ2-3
CASSSQLAGGDTQYF
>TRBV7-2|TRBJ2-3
CASSFDHTDTQYF
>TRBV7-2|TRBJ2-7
CASSPAGLASYEQYF
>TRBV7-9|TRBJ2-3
CASSLGQGSTDTQYF
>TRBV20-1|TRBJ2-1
CSARDLGGTIINNEQFF
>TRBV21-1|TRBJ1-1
CASSKLMSGNTEAFF
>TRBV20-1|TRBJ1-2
CSAPSPNYGYTF
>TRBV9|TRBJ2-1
CASSVTSGISYNEQFF
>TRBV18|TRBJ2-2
CASSPRDLGNTGELFF